One and the same sample provided the 9 T cell receptor beta chains below, sequenced in a study of cytomegalovirus exposure and HLA in healthy donors. It was with 60 Vbeta and 13 Jbeta primers that the PCR ran. The protocol was immunoSEQ multiplex PCR, while the TCRdb copy is restricted to in-frame clones and leaves out a portion. Of 140,000 to 150,000 clones in the sample, approximately 81% were seen once. Sequencing was done on a sample of PBMCs. The receptors shown here come from a woman between 40 and 50 years old in good health and CMV-seropositive.

Note on this clone: Sequence at one end of the junction differs from germline and may be a read error. The rearrangement joins TRBV7-9 to TRBJ2-5; TRBD1 matches at 7 bases. The CDR3 loop spans 15 amino acids. Germline-derived CDR1 and CDR2 are SEHNR and FQNEAQ (reference sequence). Here the CDR3 DNA reads TGTTCCAGCAGCCCCCGGACAGGCCTCCAAGAGACCCAGTACTTC. Encoded protein: CSSSPRTGLQETQYF.

This clone was observed a few times. The chain joins TRBV6-1 to TRBJ1-6; 8 bases match TRBD1. CDR3 length: 14 residues. J lost 7 bases, V lost 4 bases, and 3 bases had no gene match. Per germline, CDR1 MNHNS and CDR2 SASEGT. The CDR3 DNA sequence: TGTGCCAGCAGTGGTGGACAGGGCAATTCACCCCTCCACTTT. Amino acid sequence: CASSGGQGNSPLHF.

The J gene is TRBJ2-7, the V gene TRBV12-5; TRBD1 agrees at 9 bases. The ends lost 4 bases at V and 3 bases at J; junction bases unmatched: 13. CDR3 length: 17 residues. Germline loops: CDR1 LGHNT, CDR2 FRNRAP. The CDR3 spells CASGSGQGPWGRYEQYF. The CDR3 region has the DNA TGTGCTAGTGGTTCGGGACAGGGCCCTTGGGGACGCTACGAGCAGTACTTC.

The chain uses TRBV15 and TRBJ2-2; TRBD2 matches at 8 bases. Germline assignment: CDR1 LNHNV and CDR2 YYDKDF (reference sequence). J gave up 3 bases and V 3 bases, and 6 bases lay outside the gene matches. This CDR3 region has 16 residues. The CDR3 sequence is CATSRVSGADTGELFF. The CDR3 nucleotides read TGTGCCACCAGCAGGGTTAGCGGGGCCGACACCGGGGAGCTGTTTTTT. Supplemented by reference TRBV15 and TRBJ2-2, the full variable domain reads DAMVIQNPRYQVTQFGKPVTLSCSQTLNHNVMYWYQQKSSQAPKLLFHYYDKDFNNEADTPDNFQSRRPNTSFCFLDIRSPGLGDTAMYLCATSRVSGADTGELFFGEGSRLTVL.

The sample holds many counts of this clone. The CDR3 DNA sequence: TGTGCCATCAATGGAGGAGGGGCACAGGGGCTTCGGGGCTACACCTTC. Protein sequence: CAINGGGAQGLRGYTF. The chain couples TRBV10-3 to TRBJ1-2; 7 bases match TRBD1. The CDR3 has 16 amino acids. V shed 7 bases, J shed 8 bases, and the junction held 19 bases outside the gene matches. Germline V gene lookup returns CDR1 ENHRY and CDR2 SYGVKD.

The genes are TRBV9 and TRBJ1-2; 8 positions match TRBD1. The CDR3 is 15 residues long. Germline CDR1 and CDR2: SGDLS and YYNGEE. After removal of 2 bases from V and 8 bases from J, the junction contained 11 bases not matched to a gene. DNA for the CDR3: TGTGCCAGCAGCGTGACAGGGGCACCCGCGCGGGGCTACACCTTC. Its protein product is CASSVTGAPARGYTF.

The chain combines TRBV5-8 with TRBJ2-3; TRBD2 aligns across 11 bases. CDR3 size: 16 residues. Trimming took 5 bases from V and 3 from J; bases not matched to a gene: 8. Germline CDR1 SGHTS, CDR2 YDEGEE. The CDR3 DNA sequence: TGTGCCAGCAGTACCAGGGCTAGCGGGAGGACAGATACGCAGTATTTT. This encodes CASSTRASGRTDTQYF. The full variable domain, its missing parts supplied by reference TRBV5-8 and TRBJ2-3, is EAGVTQSPTHLIKTRGQQATLRCSPISGHTSVYWYQQALGLGLQFLLWYDEGEERNRGNFPPRFSGRQFPNYSSELNVNALELEDSALYLCASSTRASGRTDTQYFGPGTRLTVL.

The sample holds a few counts of this clone. The chain uses TRBV7-2 and TRBJ1-6, with TRBD1 matching over 9 bases. After removal of 4 bases from V and 9 bases from J, the junction contained 13 bases not matched to a gene. CDR1 and CDR2 from the germline V gene are SGHTA and FQGNSA. The CDR3 spans 17 residues. The CDR3 region is CASSSHEKTGGSSPLHF. CDR3 nucleotide sequence: TGTGCCAGCAGCTCACACGAAAAGACAGGGGGTAGTTCACCCCTCCACTTT. Drawing the rest from reference TRBV7-2 and TRBJ1-6, the complete variable domain is GAGVSQSPSNKVTEKGKDVELRCDPISGHTALYWYRQSLGQGLEFLIYFQGNSAPDKSGLPSDRFSAERTGGSVSTLTIQRTQQEDSAVYLCASSSHEKTGGSSPLHFGNGTRLTVT.

This clone appeared a few times. This chain joins TRBV6-5 and TRBJ1-1, with D perhaps matching TRBD1 (6 bases). This CDR3 is 15 amino acids long. Trimming removed 0 bases from V and 0 bases from J, with 8 bases in between. Germline V gene sequence: CDR1 MNHEY, CDR2 SVGAGI. The chain's CDR3 is CASSYSAGVNTEAFF. DNA for the CDR3: TGTGCCAGCAGTTACTCGGCAGGGGTGAACACTGAAGCTTTCTTT.